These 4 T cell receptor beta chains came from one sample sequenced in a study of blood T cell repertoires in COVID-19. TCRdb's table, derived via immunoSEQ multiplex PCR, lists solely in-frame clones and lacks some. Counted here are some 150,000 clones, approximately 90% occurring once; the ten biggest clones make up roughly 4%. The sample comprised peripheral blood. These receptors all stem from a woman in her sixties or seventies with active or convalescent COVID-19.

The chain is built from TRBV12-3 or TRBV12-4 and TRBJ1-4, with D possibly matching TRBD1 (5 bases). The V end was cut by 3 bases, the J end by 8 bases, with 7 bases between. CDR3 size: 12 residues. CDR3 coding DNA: TGTGCCAGCAGTTTCGGGGGGGAAAAACTGTTTTTT. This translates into CASSFGGEKLFF.

The DNA of the CDR3 is TGTGCCAGTACTCTGGAGTATAATTCACCCCTCCACTTT. This translates into CASTLEYNSPLHF. The J gene is TRBJ1-6, the V gene TRBV6-5; D ambiguous. Germline V CDR1 and CDR2: MNHEY, SVGAGI. V lost 9 bases and J lost 4, with 10 bases in between. The CDR3 loop spans 13 amino acids.

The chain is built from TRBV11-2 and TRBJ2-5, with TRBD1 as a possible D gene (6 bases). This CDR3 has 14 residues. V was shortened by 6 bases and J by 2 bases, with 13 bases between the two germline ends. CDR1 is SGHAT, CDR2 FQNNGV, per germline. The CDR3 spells CASRPGHLQETQYF. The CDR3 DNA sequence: TGTGCCAGCAGGCCGGGACACCTACAAGAGACCCAGTACTTC.

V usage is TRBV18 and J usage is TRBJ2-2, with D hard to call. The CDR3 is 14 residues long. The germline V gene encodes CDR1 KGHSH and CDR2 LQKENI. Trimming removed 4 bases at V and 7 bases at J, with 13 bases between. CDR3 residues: CASSLDAQIGELFF. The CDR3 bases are TGTGCCAGCTCACTCGATGCCCAGATCGGGGAGCTGTTTTTT.